Below, 32 T cell receptor beta chains from the same sample are listed, as sequenced in a study of shared clonotypes between healthy human individuals. Profiled with immunoSEQ multiplex PCR; TCRdb holds only in-frame clones, not every one. The data contain just over 2,000,000 clones, 90% to 95% of them seen just once; the ten biggest clones take up 0.1% to 0.15%. Material: naive CD4+ T cells sorted from blood. Described subset: CD45RA+ positively selected. The source is a young man in good health.

This chain uses TRBV15 with TRBJ1-1; D remains ambiguous. The germline V gene has CDR1 LNHNV and CDR2 YYDKDF (reference sequence). The CDR3 is 14 amino acids. V was clipped by 1 base and J by 4 bases, with 10 bases between them. CDR3 amino acids: CATSRVGDTTEAFF. The CDR3 region has the DNA TGTGCCACCAGCAGAGTTGGGGATACCACTGAAGCTTTCTTT.

V gene TRBV5-5 combines with J gene TRBJ2-7; D gene uncertain. With 3 bases removed from V and 0 bases from J, the gap between germline ends came to 10 bases. The germline gives CDR1 SGHKS, CDR2 YYEKEE (reference sequence). CDR3 length equals 14 residues. CDR3 in DNA: TGTGCCAGCAGCTCAACAGAGTTCTCCTACGAGCAGTACTTC. The encoded protein is CASSSTEFSYEQYF.

The chain is built from TRBV6-5 and TRBJ1-5; 7 bases match TRBD1. The CDR3 extends over 14 amino acids. Germline CDR1 and CDR2: MNHEY and SVGAGI. V trimming: 6 bases; J trimming: 6 bases; junction bases outside the gene matches: 8. The CDR3 DNA reads as TGTGCCAGCAGAGCGACAGGGTTTACTCAGCCCCAGCATTTT. Its protein is CASRATGFTQPQHF.

In DNA, the CDR3 is TGCGCCAGCAGCCAGGTAGGGACCGAGAGGGCCAACGTCCTGACTTTC. Its protein is CASSQVGTERANVLTF. The chain has TRBV4-3 and TRBJ2-6; D assignment may be TRBD1 or TRBD2 (5 bases each). Germline V gene data show CDR1 as LGHNA and CDR2 as YSLEER. V was pared by 3 bases and J by 5 bases, with 14 bases between. The length of the CDR3 is 16 residues.

This sequence joins TRBV6-5 and TRBJ2-1, with 13 bases lining up with TRBD2. The length of the CDR3 is 16 residues. V lost 2 bases and J lost 12; bases outside the gene matches: 10. CDR1 and CDR2 from the germline V gene are MNHEY and SVGAGI. CDR3 coding DNA: TGTGCCAGCAGTTACGGGATGACTAGCGGGAGGTCGGTGCAGTTCTTC. It yields the protein CASSYGMTSGRSVQFF.

This clone was seen only once. The V call is TRBV4-1, the J call TRBJ2-1; maybe TRBD2 (6 bases). The CDR3 extends over 16 amino acids. Germline values: CDR1 MGHRA, CDR2 YSYEKL. V was trimmed by 1 base and J by 4 bases, leaving 14 bases between them. The DNA of the CDR3 is TGCGCCAGCAGCCAAGTGGCTAGCGACCCTTACAATGAGCAGTTCTTC. This gives the protein CASSQVASDPYNEQFF.

The CDR3 DNA is TGTGCCATCAGACAGGGATCGGCCGGGGAGCTGTTTTTT. Translated: CAIRQGSAGELFF. The V call is TRBV10-3, the J call TRBJ2-2; D is perhaps TRBD1 (6 bases). Looked up from germline, CDR1 is ENHRY and CDR2 is SYGVKD. This CDR3 is 13 amino acids long. The V and J ends lost 6 bases and 6 bases respectively, with 11 bases between them.

The V gene is TRBV5-1, the J gene TRBJ1-2, with 7 bases that match TRBD1. CDR3 length: 14 residues. The V and J ends lost 0 bases and 5 bases, in that order; junction bases with no gene match: 4. The germline CDR1 and CDR2 sequences are SGHRS and YFSETQ. CDR3 coding DNA: TGCGCCAGCAGCTTGGAGGGGGCCATGTATGGCTACACCTTC. Amino acid sequence: CASSLEGAMYGYTF.

The chain joins TRBV12-5 to TRBJ2-7; tentative D call: TRBD1 (6 bases). Germline assignment: CDR1 LGHNT and CDR2 FRNRAP. This CDR3 is 14 amino acids long. V gave up 6 bases and J gave up 2 bases, with 14 bases separating them. CDR3 DNA: TGTGCTAGTGGCCGAGGGACACCCGCCTACGAGCAGTACTTC. Translation: CASGRGTPAYEQYF.

This chain connects TRBV6-1 to TRBJ2-1; D possibly corresponds to TRBD2 (6 bases). V dropped 6 bases and J dropped 3 bases, with 15 bases sitting between them. This CDR3 is 15 amino acids long. CDR1 and CDR2 from the germline V gene are MNHNS and SASEGT. The CDR3, as DNA: TGTGCCAGCAGGGCGGGGCAGGGCTACTACAATGAGCAGTTCTTC. Translation: CASRAGQGYYNEQFF.

The chain joins TRBV9 to TRBJ2-7, with D tentatively TRBD1 (6 bases). The CDR3 is 15 residues long. In germline, CDR1 is SGDLS, CDR2 YYNGEE. Deletions cut 0 bases from V and 3 bases from J, with 13 bases between. The CDR3 reads CASSVEDSLSYEQYF. CDR3 DNA sequence: TGTGCCAGCAGCGTAGAGGACAGCCTAAGCTACGAGCAGTACTTC.

The chain combines TRBV28 with TRBJ1-1, with D perhaps matching TRBD1 (6 bases). Looked up from germline, CDR1 is MDHEN and CDR2 is SYDVKM. This CDR3 contains 13 residues. Trimming cost V 3 bases and J 4 bases, with 9 bases left between them. CDR3 sequence (DNA): TGTGCCAGCAGTTTGGCAGGGGTCACTGAAGCTTTCTTT. Translation: CASSLAGVTEAFF.

This chain links TRBV4-3 with TRBJ1-4; weak D call: TRBD1 (6 bases). Germline CDR1 and CDR2: LGHNA and YSLEER. V was clipped by 5 bases and J by 4 bases, with 17 bases between them. This CDR3 has 16 residues. This CDR3 reads CASSYNNRANNEKLFF. DNA for the CDR3: TGCGCCAGCAGCTATAACAACAGGGCTAATAATGAAAAACTGTTTTTT.

The chain links TRBV27 to TRBJ1-5; D not resolved. Per the germline V gene, CDR1 is MNHEY and CDR2 is SMNVEV (reference sequence). V was pared by 3 bases and J by 3 bases, with 12 bases between. The CDR3 is 15 amino acids. CDR3 residues: CASSFDRGPNQPQHF. In DNA, the CDR3 is TGTGCCAGCAGTTTTGACCGCGGCCCCAATCAGCCCCAGCATTTT.

On this clone: This CDR3 is also generated by other DNA sequences in the sample. The chain combines TRBV11-2 with TRBJ2-3; no definite D call. V gave up 4 bases and J gave up 5 bases, with 7 bases separating them. Germline V gene sequence: CDR1 SGHAT, CDR2 FQNNGV. This CDR3 comprises 12 residues. The CDR3 bases are TGTGCCAGCAGCTCGGTAGGAGATACGCAGTATTTT. This translates into CASSSVGDTQYF.

This rearrangement joins TRBV28 to TRBJ1-4; D perhaps matches TRBD1 (6 bases). Trimming cost V 11 bases and J 4 bases, with 11 bases left between them. The germline gives CDR1 MDHEN, CDR2 SYDVKM. CDR3 length: 12 residues. CDR3 in amino acids: CAGRGYNEKLFF. CDR3 nucleotides: TGTGCCGGAAGGGGGTATAATGAAAAACTGTTTTTT.

The chain couples TRBV10-3 to TRBJ1-5, with D unclear. The CDR3 sequence is 14 residues long. Germline V gene lookup returns CDR1 ENHRY and CDR2 SYGVKD. Trimming left V 8 bases short and J 4 bases short, with 15 bases between. CDR3 DNA sequence: TGTGCCATCGGTCCGAGCCCGGGGAATCAGCCCCAGCATTTT. Translated, it gives CAIGPSPGNQPQHF.

The rearrangement uses TRBV2 and TRBJ1-2; 7 bases fit TRBD1. After removal of 5 bases from V and 3 bases from J, the junction contained 6 bases not matched to a gene. CDR1 and CDR2 (germline): SNHLY, FYNNEI. This CDR3 has 14 amino acids. CDR3 in amino acids: CASSRDSPDYGYTF. DNA of the CDR3: TGTGCCAGCAGTAGGGACAGCCCCGACTATGGCTACACCTTC.

The V and J genes are TRBV28 and TRBJ2-7; D is perhaps TRBD1 (5 bases). The V end lost 5 bases, the J end lost 3 bases, and 11 bases lay between the germline ends. From germline, CDR1 is MDHEN and CDR2 SYDVKM. There are 13 residues in the CDR3. The CDR3 protein is CASSPGFNYEQYF. The CDR3 nucleotides read TGTGCCAGCAGTCCAGGGTTCAACTACGAGCAGTACTTC.

This clone appeared once. The rearrangement links TRBV6-1 to TRBJ1-1; TRBD1 might be the D (5 bases). Germline values: CDR1 MNHNS, CDR2 SASEGT. V was clipped by 4 bases and J by 1 base, with 10 bases between them. CDR3 length: 14 residues. CDR3: CASSVSQGNTEAFF. DNA for the CDR3: TGTGCCAGCAGTGTTAGTCAGGGGAACACTGAAGCTTTCTTT.

The chain uses TRBV7-6 and TRBJ1-5; D call uncertain. The V gene lost 3 bases and the J gene lost 8 bases, with 14 bases spanning the gap. The length of the CDR3 is 14 residues. Looked up from germline, CDR1 is SGHVS and CDR2 is FNYEAQ. CDR3 nucleotides: TGTGCCAGCAGCTTCTACGGCCCCAACGAGCCCCAGCATTTT. Its protein product is CASSFYGPNEPQHF.

The chain uses TRBV6-1 and TRBJ1-5; 7 bases align to TRBD1. The J segment lost 5 bases and the V segment lost 7 bases, leaving 8 bases of the junction unmatched. The CDR3 length is 14 residues. The germline gives CDR1 MNHNS, CDR2 SASEGT. This CDR3 is CASTLTGIDQPQHF. Here the CDR3 DNA reads TGTGCCAGCACCCTGACAGGGATAGATCAGCCCCAGCATTTT.

The chain recombines TRBV25-1 with TRBJ1-1; unclear D gene. Germline lookup yields CDR1 MGHDK and CDR2 SYGVNS. CDR3 length equals 13 residues. The V end was cut by 4 bases, the J end by 5 bases, with 11 bases between. The CDR3 sequence: CASSVGERTEAFF. CDR3 DNA sequence: TGTGCCAGCAGTGTGGGTGAGCGGACTGAAGCTTTCTTT. The entire variable domain, with the rest obtained from reference TRBV25-1 and TRBJ1-1, is as follows: EADIYQTPRYLVIGTGKKITLECSQTMGHDKMYWYQQDPGMELHLIHYSYGVNSTEKGDLSSESTVSRIRTEHFPLTLESARPSHTSQYLCASSVGERTEAFFGQGTRLTVV.

The genes are TRBV5-6 and TRBJ1-1; 8 nucleotides align to TRBD1. The trim removed 3 bases at V and 1 base at J, leaving 5 bases unmatched. The germline V gene has CDR1 SGHDT and CDR2 YYEEEE. The CDR3 is made up of 15 amino acids. The DNA of the CDR3 is TGTGCCAGCAGCTACGGACAGGGAAAGAACACTGAAGCTTTCTTT. Its protein product is CASSYGQGKNTEAFF.

The gene calls are TRBV5-6 and TRBJ1-3; no firm D call. There are 11 residues in the CDR3. V was cut by 1 base and J by 7 bases, with 3 bases left in between. CDR1 SGHDT and CDR2 YYEEEE come from the germline V gene. CDR3 sequence: CASSLTNTIYF. The CDR3, as DNA: TGTGCCAGCAGCTTGACGAACACCATATATTTT.

The rearrangement uses TRBV29-1 and TRBJ1-1; D is undetermined. The CDR3 extends over 13 amino acids. V gave up 1 base and J gave up 5 bases, with 11 bases separating them. Germline CDR1 reads SQVTM; CDR2 reads ANQGSEA. CDR3 residues: CSVEGRLATEAFF. CDR3 DNA sequence: TGCAGCGTTGAAGGAAGGTTAGCGACTGAAGCTTTCTTT.

This clone was recorded only once. The chain recombines TRBV19 with TRBJ1-2; D gene unclear. CDR3 length: 14 residues. V lost 8 bases to trimming and J lost 1 base, with 14 bases between them. Germline V gene sequence: CDR1 LNHDA, CDR2 SQIVND (reference sequence). CDR3 protein: CASSPSVVNYGYTF. The CDR3 nucleotides read TGTGCCAGTTCACCCTCGGTAGTTAACTATGGCTACACCTTC.

The V gene is TRBV10-3, the J gene TRBJ1-3; D gene unclear. The V and J ends lost 6 bases and 4 bases respectively, with 13 bases between them. The CDR3 has 14 residues. Germline CDR1 ENHRY, CDR2 SYGVKD. The CDR3, as DNA: TGTGCCATCAGGGCCGACATTTCAGGAAACACCATATATTTT. Translating gives CAIRADISGNTIYF.

Concerning this clone itself: The sample carries other DNA sequences with the same CDR3. V is TRBV6-5 and J is TRBJ2-7; no reliable D call. The germline gives CDR1 MNHEY, CDR2 SVGAGI. The CDR3 length is 13 residues. V lost 6 bases and J 0 bases, leaving 9 bases between the germline ends. As DNA, the CDR3 is TGTGCCAGCAGCCGGCAGAGCTCCTACGAGCAGTACTTC. This translates into CASSRQSSYEQYF.

The rearrangement uses TRBV7-2 and TRBJ2-1; possibly TRBD1 for D (7 bases). The CDR3 is 15 amino acids. V lost 2 bases, J lost 8 bases, and 16 bases lay in between. The V gene's germline CDR1 is SGHTA and CDR2 FQGNSA. The DNA of the CDR3 is TGTGCCAGCAGCTTACGGAGGGGGCGTAGGGATGAGCAGTTCTTC. Residues: CASSLRRGRRDEQFF. The full variable domain, in which reference TRBV7-2 and TRBJ2-1 provide the parts outside the CDR3, is GAGVSQSPSNKVTEKGKDVELRCDPISGHTALYWYRQSLGQGLEFLIYFQGNSAPDKSGLPSDRFSAERTGGSVSTLTIQRTQQEDSAVYLCASSLRRGRRDEQFFGPGTRLTVL.

This clone has only one observation. CDR3 in amino acids: CASSLRSFVGRTDTQYF. In DNA form, the CDR3 reads TGTGCCAGCAGCTTACGATCGTTTGTAGGCCGCACAGATACGCAGTATTTT. The gene calls are TRBV7-3 and TRBJ2-3; unclear D gene. Trimming removed 2 bases at V and 1 base at J, with 16 bases between. The CDR3 covers 17 residues. Looked up from germline, CDR1 is SGHTA and CDR2 is FQGTGA.

The chain uses TRBV10-1 and TRBJ2-2; D is possibly TRBD1 (5 bases). This CDR3 contains 16 residues. V lost 2 bases to trimming and J lost 0 bases, with 10 bases between them. The V gene's germline CDR1 is WNHNN and CDR2 SYGVQD (reference sequence). CDR3 sequence (DNA): TGCGCCAGCAGTGAGAATGCAGGGACGAACACCGGGGAGCTGTTTTTT. This encodes CASSENAGTNTGELFF.